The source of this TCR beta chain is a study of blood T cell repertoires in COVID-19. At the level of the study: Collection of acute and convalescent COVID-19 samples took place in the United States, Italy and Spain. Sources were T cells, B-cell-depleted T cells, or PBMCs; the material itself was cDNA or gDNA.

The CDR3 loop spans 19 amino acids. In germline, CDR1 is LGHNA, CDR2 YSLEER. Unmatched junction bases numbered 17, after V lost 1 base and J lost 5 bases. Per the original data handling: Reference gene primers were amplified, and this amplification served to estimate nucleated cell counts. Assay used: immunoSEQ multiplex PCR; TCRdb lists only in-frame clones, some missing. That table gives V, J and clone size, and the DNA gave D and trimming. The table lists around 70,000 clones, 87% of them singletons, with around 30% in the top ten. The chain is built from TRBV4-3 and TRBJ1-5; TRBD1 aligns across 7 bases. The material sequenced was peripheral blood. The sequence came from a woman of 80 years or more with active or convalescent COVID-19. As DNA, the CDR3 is TGCGCCAGCAGCCAAGTGTTTCCTGGGGAAGCAGGGGGATATCAGCCCCAGCATTTT. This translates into CASSQVFPGEAGGYQPQHF.